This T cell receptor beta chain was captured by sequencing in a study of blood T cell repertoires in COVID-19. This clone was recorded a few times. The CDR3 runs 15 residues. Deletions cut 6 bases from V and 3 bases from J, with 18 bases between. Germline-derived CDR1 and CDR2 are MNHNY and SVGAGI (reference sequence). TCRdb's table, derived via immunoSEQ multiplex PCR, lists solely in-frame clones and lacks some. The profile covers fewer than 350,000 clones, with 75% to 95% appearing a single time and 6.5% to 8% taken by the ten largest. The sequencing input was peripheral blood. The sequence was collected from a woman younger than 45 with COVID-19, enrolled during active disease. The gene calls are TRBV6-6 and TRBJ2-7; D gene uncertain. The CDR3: CASSPGRGSFYEQYF. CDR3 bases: TGTGCCAGCAGCCCGGGTCGCGGTAGCTTCTACGAGCAGTACTTC.